This T cell receptor beta chain is from a study of molecular identifiers for immune sequencing clone quantification. The sorting of naive CD8 T cells used the CD8+CD4-CCR7+CD45RA+ phenotype. On this clonotype: Antigen specificity is unknown.

In germline, CDR1 is DFQATT, CDR2 SNEGSKA (reference sequence). The germline V and J ends were trimmed by 0 bases and 8 bases, with 20 bases remaining between them. The CDR3 has 17 amino acids. Regarding the study as a whole: Clones above 20 RNA copies contained over 98% of effector molecules but under 1% of naive ones.

Library preparation followed earlier protocols using designated TCR primers. TCRdb recomputed calls from the PCR reads with MiXCR, one row per CDR3 protein. The sample shows under 350,000 distinct CDR3 sequences, roughly 24% of them seen only once. This receptor was obtained from a human donor in good health. Some libraries in this study had Jurkat cell RNA spiked in. The V and J genes are TRBV20-1 and TRBJ1-6, with D possibly TRBD1 on 5 matching bases. Sequenced material: naive CD8+ T cells from blood, with Jurkat cell RNA spiked in. Subset noted: FACS-sorted CD8+CD4-CCR7+CD45RA+ naive T cells. The CDR3 DNA reads TGCAGTGCTAGAGATAGGGACGGCGTATGGGCGGATTCACCCCTCCACTTT. Amino acids: CSARDRDGVWADSPLHF.